This TCR beta chain derives from a study of cytomegalovirus exposure and HLA in healthy donors. Notes on this clone: Its specificity is not known.

This CDR3 contains 19 residues. Germline CDR1 and CDR2: SGHRS and YFSETQ. J lost 5 bases, V lost 0 bases, and 16 bases had no gene match. PCR used 60 Vbeta primers and 13 Jbeta primers. TCRdb's copy holds only in-frame clones and misses some; the assay was immunoSEQ multiplex PCR. There are about 98,000 clones in the sample; around 81% occur only once, and under 4.5% lies in the top ten. Study findings and constraints: Specificity of three CMV-associated chains for CMV antigens was verified in vitro.

Sequencing used PBMCs. This TCR came from a female donor in good health and CMV-seropositive. The V and J genes are TRBV5-1 and TRBJ2-1; 8 bases are a match to TRBD2. CDR3 protein: CASSLVVIGLGSGNNEQFF. The CDR3 DNA follows: TGCGCCAGCAGCTTGGTAGTTATAGGGCTAGGTAGCGGGAACAATGAGCAGTTCTTC.